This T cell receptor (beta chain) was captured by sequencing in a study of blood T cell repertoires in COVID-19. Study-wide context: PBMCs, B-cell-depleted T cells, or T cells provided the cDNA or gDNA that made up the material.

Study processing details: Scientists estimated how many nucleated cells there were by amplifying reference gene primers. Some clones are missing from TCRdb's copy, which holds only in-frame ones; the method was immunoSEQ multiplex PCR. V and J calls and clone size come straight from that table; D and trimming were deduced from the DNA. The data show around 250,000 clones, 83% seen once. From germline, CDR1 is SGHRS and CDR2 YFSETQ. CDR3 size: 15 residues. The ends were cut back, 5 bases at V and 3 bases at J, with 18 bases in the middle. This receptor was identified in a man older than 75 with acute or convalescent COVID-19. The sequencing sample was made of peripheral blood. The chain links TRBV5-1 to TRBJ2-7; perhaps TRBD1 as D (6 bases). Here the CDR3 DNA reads TGCGCCAGCAGTTTAGAGGGGGTCCACCTCTACGAGCAGTACTTC. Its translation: CASSLEGVHLYEQYF.